Sequencing of this TCR beta chain was carried out in a study of radiation and T cells in renal cell carcinoma. Time point meaning: blood 2 weeks post-SBRT. Treatment indicated: 15 Gy SBRT to primary tumor, nephrectomy 4 weeks later. Radiation-treated patients gave blood at baseline, week 2 and week 4. Concerning this clone itself: The antigen is not known.

The repertoire was sequenced with immunoSEQ multiplex PCR; TCRdb's copy has only in-frame clones and lacks some. This sample carries around 86,000 clones, 80% to 90% of them seen once, and the ten largest clones take 20% to 25%. Overall study findings and caveats: In blood, top tumor clones expanded by 2 weeks, shrinking by 4.

The sequence came from a woman aged 45-65 years with renal cell carcinoma. The sequenced sample was blood, obtained from a patient whose treatment included radiotherapy and nephrectomy.

CDR3 in DNA: TGTGCCAGTAGTATCTCTACAACTAATGAAAAACTGTTTTTT. This codes for CASSISTTNEKLFF. The rearrangement joins TRBV19 to TRBJ1-4; D remains ambiguous. V was pared by 3 bases and J by 0 bases, with 5 bases between. The CDR3 runs to 14 residues. Germline CDR1 and CDR2: LNHDA and SQIVND (reference sequence).